The rows below give T cell receptor beta chains drawn from one sample of a study of shared clonotypes between healthy human individuals. Some clones are missing from TCRdb's copy, which holds only in-frame ones; the method was immunoSEQ multiplex PCR. The profile shows over a million clones, roughly 75% of them singletons. The sequenced material came from memory CD4+ T cells sorted from blood. The receptors come from a man aged 18 to 30 in good health. Each CDR3 is given with its conserved first and last residue. D genes are given only for firm matches. Rows give clone size only sometimes, using once, few, many, or a class for an expanded clone.

V gene,clone size,J gene,D gene,CDR3 DNA,CDR3 protein
TRBV5-1,NA,TRBJ2-3,TRBD1,TGCGCCAGCAGCTCGACAGGGGGCGCGACAGATACGCAGTATTTT,CASSSTGGATDTQYF
TRBV19,NA,TRBJ1-1,NA,TGTGCCAGTAGTCTCGGGGGAAAGAACACTGAAGCTTTCTTT,CASSLGGKNTEAFF
TRBV9,few,TRBJ2-1,TRBD2,TGTGCCAGCAGCGGGGACTATCTCAATGAGCAGTTCTTC,CASSGDYLNEQFF
TRBV5-1,NA,TRBJ1-2,NA,TGCGCCAGCAGCTTGGCCCGAGGGGACGCTAACTATGGCTACACCTTC,CASSLARGDANYGYTF
TRBV5-4,NA,TRBJ2-1,NA,TGTGCCAGCAGCTCACTCGCAGGGAGCTCCTACAATGAGCAGTTCTTC,CASSSLAGSSYNEQFF
TRBV5-1,NA,TRBJ2-5,NA,TGCGCCAGCAGCTTGGAGGCCACCCGCGCCGAGACCCAGTACTTC,CASSLEATRAETQYF
TRBV5-6,NA,TRBJ2-3,NA,TGTGCCAGCAGCGGGCAGAGTAGCGGCACAGATACGCAGTATTTT,CASSGQSSGTDTQYF
TRBV7-9,NA,TRBJ2-3,TRBD1,TGTGCCAGCAGCTTAAAACAGGGGACAGATACGCAGTATTTT,CASSLKQGTDTQYF
TRBV19,many,TRBJ1-5,NA,TGTGCCAGTAGCCTCTATCGAGGGGGCAATCAGCCCCAGCATTTT,CASSLYRGGNQPQHF
TRBV10-3,once,TRBJ2-3,NA,TGTGCCATCTTAGCAGGACCGCTCACAGATACGCAGTATTTT,CAILAGPLTDTQYF
TRBV11-2,NA,TRBJ2-5,TRBD2,TGTGCCAGCAGCTTATCAGCTAGCGGGAGGGGTAGGAGTCAAGAGACCCAGTACTTC,CASSLSASGRGRSQETQYF
TRBV10-3,NA,TRBJ2-3,NA,TGTGCCATCAGGTCAGACACAGATACGCAGTATTTT,CAIRSDTDTQYF
TRBV7-9,once,TRBJ2-7,TRBD1,TGTGCCAGCAGCTTAATGGCAGGGGGCGTCGAGCAGTACTTC,CASSLMAGGVEQYF
TRBV12-5,NA,TRBJ2-3,TRBD1,TGTGCTAGTGCCACGGGACAGGGGGCAGATACGCAGTATTTT,CASATGQGADTQYF
TRBV5-1,NA,TRBJ2-2,NA,TGCGCCAGCAGCTTGTCCCGGGGAGACACCGGGGAGCTGTTTTTT,CASSLSRGDTGELFF